This is a list of T cell receptor beta chains from one sample in a study of shared clonotypes between healthy human individuals. Assay: immunoSEQ multiplex PCR; the TCRdb copy retains only in-frame clones and omits some. Of 1,400,000 or so clones in the sample, approximately 98.5% were seen once. Input material: naive CD4+ T cells sorted from blood. The receptors shown here come from a man aged 25 to 40 in good health. Both conserved end residues are part of each CDR3. Fields, in order: CDR3 DNA, CDR3 protein, D gene, clone size, J gene, V gene. D genes are given only for firm matches. Only some rows state a clone size, as once, few, many or a class for expanded clones.

TGTGCCAGCAGCCTGCCGACAGGCTCCATGCAGTTCTTC	CASSLPTGSMQFF	-	-	TRBJ2-1	TRBV5-6
TGTGCCAGCAGTCCGTTGAGAGCGAGTAGCAATGAGCAGTTCTTC	CASSPLRASSNEQFF	-	-	TRBJ2-1	TRBV28
TGTGCCAGCAGCCCAAAGGCGGGAGTATTCCACGAGCAGTACTTC	CASSPKAGVFHEQYF	TRBD2	once	TRBJ2-7	TRBV27
TGTGCCAGCAGCGTAGAGGAGGGGGCAGGGGAGTATTTT	CASSVEEGAGEYF	-	-	TRBJ2-3	TRBV9
TGTGCCAGCAGCGAGTCTGCAACTAATGAAAAACTGTTTTTT	CASSESATNEKLFF	-	-	TRBJ1-4	TRBV28
TGTGCCAGCAGTTTCACCCAGCCCCAGCATTTT	CASSFTQPQHF	-	-	TRBJ1-5	TRBV28
TGTGCCAGCAGCTTAGGTCTAGCGGGCTCATACAATGAGCAGTTCTTC	CASSLGLAGSYNEQFF	TRBD2	-	TRBJ2-1	TRBV11-2
TGTGCCAGCTCACCGCCCCCCGGGACCCACAATGAGCAGTTCTTC	CASSPPPGTHNEQFF	-	-	TRBJ2-1	TRBV18
TGTGCCACCCAGGGAGGTTCCAATGAGCAGTTCTTC	CATQGGSNEQFF	-	-	TRBJ2-1	TRBV6-9
TGTGCCAGCCAAGGGTGGAGGAAGCGGCCAAGCTCCTACAATGAGCAGTTCTTC	CASQGWRKRPSSYNEQFF	-	-	TRBJ2-1	TRBV11-2
TGTGCCAGCAGTTCTGGGGGTTTGCGGGAAAAACTGTTTTTT	CASSSGGLREKLFF	-	-	TRBJ1-4	TRBV6-6
TGTGCCAGCAGTTTATCGGGGATCATGGGGGAGCAGTACTTC	CASSLSGIMGEQYF	-	-	TRBJ2-7	TRBV27
TGTGCCAGCAGCGACTGGACAGGGGGGATTTTCGGCTACACCTTC	CASSDWTGGIFGYTF	TRBD1	-	TRBJ1-2	TRBV9
TGTGCCATCAACCAGTATGACAGGGTTGGGGGGAACACTGAAGCTTTCTTT	CAINQYDRVGGNTEAFF	TRBD1	-	TRBJ1-1	TRBV10-3
TGTGCCAGCAGCTTACTAGCGGGAGGTCCTTCCTACGAGCAGTACTTC	CASSLLAGGPSYEQYF	TRBD2	-	TRBJ2-7	TRBV5-4
TGTGCCAGCAGCCCTAAACCGGGACAGTCGACTCTCAGAGCGCAGTATTTT	CASSPKPGQSTLRAQYF	TRBD1	-	TRBJ2-3	TRBV7-8
TGTGCCAGCAGCCCCGCAAGCGGAGGTGGCAATCAGCCCCAGCATTTT	CASSPASGGGNQPQHF	-	-	TRBJ1-5	TRBV25-1
TGTGCCAGCAGTTACTCGATGACGGGGGGGCGAAGCCGGACCTTC	CASSYSMTGGRSRTF	-	once	TRBJ1-2	TRBV6-5
TGCGCCAGCAGCCAAGATAATTTTGTCGGGGGGCGTGAGACCCAGTACTTC	CASSQDNFVGGRETQYF	-	-	TRBJ2-5	TRBV4-3
TGTGCCAGCAGTTTATGGGGTCAGCCCCAGCATTTT	CASSLWGQPQHF	-	once	TRBJ1-5	TRBV28
TGTGCCTGGAGTGCACAGGGATTTGGTGGCTACACCTTC	CAWSAQGFGGYTF	-	-	TRBJ1-2	TRBV30
TGTGCCAGCAGCTTAGGACCGAAGTATAACTATGGCTACACCTTC	CASSLGPKYNYGYTF	-	-	TRBJ1-2	TRBV11-2
TGTGCCAGCAGCGTAGACCCCCTAGCAGGCGAGCAGTACTTC	CASSVDPLAGEQYF	-	-	TRBJ2-7	TRBV9
TGTGCCAGTGCCGTTAGGAGGGGGCGCAGCACCGGGGAGCTGTTTTTT	CASAVRRGRSTGELFF	-	-	TRBJ2-2	TRBV2
TGTGCCAGCAGCTTAGGGGTCAGAGACTATGGCTACACCTTC	CASSLGVRDYGYTF	-	once	TRBJ1-2	TRBV11-1
TGCGCCAGCAGCGTCCAGGCGACCGAGCAGTACTTC	CASSVQATEQYF	-	-	TRBJ2-7	TRBV5-1
TGTGCCAGCAGCTTAGAGGTCGGAGTATCAAGGGACGAGCAGTACTTC	CASSLEVGVSRDEQYF	-	-	TRBJ2-7	TRBV7-9
TGTGCCAGCTCCCGCACAGGGGGCCTGGAGACCCAGTACTTC	CASSRTGGLETQYF	TRBD1	-	TRBJ2-5	TRBV18
TGTGCCAGCAGCTCGGGACAGAGATTTTTTGAAGCTTTCTTT	CASSSGQRFFEAFF	TRBD1	-	TRBJ1-1	TRBV7-9
TGTGCCAGCTCACTCTCCGCGGGGGCTATAGGTGAAAAACTGTTTTTT	CASSLSAGAIGEKLFF	-	-	TRBJ1-4	TRBV18
TGTGCCACCGCCATGAGGTTCGCGGAGACCCAGTACTTC	CATAMRFAETQYF	-	-	TRBJ2-5	TRBV15
TGTGCCAGCAGCCCCCGACAGATCACAGATACGCAGTATTTT	CASSPRQITDTQYF	-	-	TRBJ2-3	TRBV5-6
TGTGCCATCAGGGGTTGGAACACTGAAGCTTTCTTT	CAIRGWNTEAFF	-	-	TRBJ1-1	TRBV10-3
TGCAGCGTTGCCGGGAATGCGGGGGCGGGCACAGATACGCAGTATTTT	CSVAGNAGAGTDTQYF	-	-	TRBJ2-3	TRBV29-1
TGTGCCAGCAGGATGGTACTAGCGGGAGCTGGGGAGCTGTTTTTT	CASRMVLAGAGELFF	TRBD2	-	TRBJ2-2	TRBV28
TGTGCCATCAGTGGGTGGGATCATGGGCCAGATACGCAGTATTTT	CAISGWDHGPDTQYF	-	-	TRBJ2-3	TRBV10-3
TGTGCCAGCAGCTTGTTAGGGACAGAGACCCAGTACTTC	CASSLLGTETQYF	-	once	TRBJ2-5	TRBV7-9
TGTGCCAGTAGTTTCCTAGCCAAAAACATTCAGTACTTC	CASSFLAKNIQYF	-	-	TRBJ2-4	TRBV19
TGTGCCTGGAGTGTGGTGGGGGGCCGAAACGAGCAGTACTTC	CAWSVVGGRNEQYF	-	-	TRBJ2-7	TRBV30
TGTGCCAGCAGCGTAGGGGGGGTTCCAGATACGCAGTATTTT	CASSVGGVPDTQYF	-	-	TRBJ2-3	TRBV9
TGTGCCAGCAGTCCGATGGGACTAGCGGGAGGGCATGAGCAGTTCTTC	CASSPMGLAGGHEQFF	TRBD2	-	TRBJ2-1	TRBV28
TGTGCCAGCAGCCAGTCTAGCGGGAGCTCCTACAATGAGCAGTTCTTC	CASSQSSGSSYNEQFF	TRBD2	-	TRBJ2-1	TRBV11-2
TGCGCCAGCAGACGACAGGGGGATATCTCCTACGAGCAGTACTTC	CASRRQGDISYEQYF	TRBD1	-	TRBJ2-7	TRBV5-1
TGTGCCAGCAGCGACCCCCCAGCGGGGGCCTACAATGAGCAGTTCTTC	CASSDPPAGAYNEQFF	TRBD2	once	TRBJ2-1	TRBV9
TGTGCCAGTAGGGAGCGGGACCCCACAGATACGCAGTATTTT	CASRERDPTDTQYF	TRBD2	-	TRBJ2-3	TRBV19
TGTGCCAGTAGGCCCCCGGGACAGGTCCCTATTGAGCAGTACTTC	CASRPPGQVPIEQYF	TRBD1	-	TRBJ2-7	TRBV19
TGTGCCAGCAGTTATGACCTTTTTAGTACTGAAGCTTTCTTT	CASSYDLFSTEAFF	-	-	TRBJ1-1	TRBV6-5
TGCGCCAGCAGTGACGCAGCGGGAGGAGGTCGGGATACGCAGTATTTT	CASSDAAGGGRDTQYF	TRBD2	-	TRBJ2-3	TRBV10-2
TGTGCCAGCAGCCCAGGCGGGACAGGCAGCTACGAGCAGTACTTC	CASSPGGTGSYEQYF	TRBD1	-	TRBJ2-7	TRBV9
TGCGCCAGCAGCCAAGATGTGGCTACCGCCTACAATGAGCAGTTCTTC	CASSQDVATAYNEQFF	-	-	TRBJ2-1	TRBV4-1
TGTGCCAGTAGTGTTTTCAGGGGCGGAATGAACACTGAAGCTTTCTTT	CASSVFRGGMNTEAFF	-	-	TRBJ1-1	TRBV19